This T cell receptor beta chain was profiled in a study of T cells in Graves' hyperthyroidism and ophthalmopathy. Broader study findings: The blood repertoire included most of the expanded thyroid clonotypes above 0.001. Model-based prediction identified ophthalmopathy a median roughly 5.9 months prior to its onset.

Among the patients, aged 18 to 65, hyperthyroidism was newly diagnosed and had lasted under 2 months. Exclusion followed for patients with uncontrolled infection, other autoimmune disease, pregnancy or lactation. V lost 2 bases, J lost 4 bases, and 9 bases lay in between. Germline V gene data show CDR1 as MNHEY and CDR2 as SMNVEV (reference sequence). The CDR3 totals 14 residues. Amplification targeted TCR beta CDR3 regions from RNA transcripts. With the HTBI primer set, the TCR CDR3 went through a first round of RT-PCR. Via MiXCR, TCRdb re-called the multiplex PCR reads, giving one row per CDR3 protein. The data hold about 130,000 distinct CDR3 sequences, with around 21% observed a single time. With respect to this clonotype: Its specificity is not known.

The receptor comes from a woman aged 45-60 years with Graves' hyperthyroidism that later progressed to Graves' ophthalmopathy. The chain links TRBV27 to TRBJ2-1; a weak D match, TRBD1 (5 bases). Material: blood. As DNA, the CDR3 is TGTGCCAGCAGTTTAAGGGGCTGGTACAATGAGCAGTTCTTC. The encoded protein is CASSLRGWYNEQFF.